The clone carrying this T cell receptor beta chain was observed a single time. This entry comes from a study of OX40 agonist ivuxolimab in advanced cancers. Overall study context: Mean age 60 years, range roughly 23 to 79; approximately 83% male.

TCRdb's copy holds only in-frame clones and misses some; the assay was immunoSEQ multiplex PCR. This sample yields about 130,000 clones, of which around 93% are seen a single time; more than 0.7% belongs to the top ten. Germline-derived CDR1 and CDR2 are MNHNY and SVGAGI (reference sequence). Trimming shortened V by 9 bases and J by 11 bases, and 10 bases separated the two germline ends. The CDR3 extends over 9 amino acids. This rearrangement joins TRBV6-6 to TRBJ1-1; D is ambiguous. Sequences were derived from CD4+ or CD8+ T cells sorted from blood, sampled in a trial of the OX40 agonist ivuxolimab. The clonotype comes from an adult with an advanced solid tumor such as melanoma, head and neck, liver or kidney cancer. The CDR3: CASHERAFF. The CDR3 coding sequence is TGTGCCAGTCATGAGCGCGCTTTCTTT.